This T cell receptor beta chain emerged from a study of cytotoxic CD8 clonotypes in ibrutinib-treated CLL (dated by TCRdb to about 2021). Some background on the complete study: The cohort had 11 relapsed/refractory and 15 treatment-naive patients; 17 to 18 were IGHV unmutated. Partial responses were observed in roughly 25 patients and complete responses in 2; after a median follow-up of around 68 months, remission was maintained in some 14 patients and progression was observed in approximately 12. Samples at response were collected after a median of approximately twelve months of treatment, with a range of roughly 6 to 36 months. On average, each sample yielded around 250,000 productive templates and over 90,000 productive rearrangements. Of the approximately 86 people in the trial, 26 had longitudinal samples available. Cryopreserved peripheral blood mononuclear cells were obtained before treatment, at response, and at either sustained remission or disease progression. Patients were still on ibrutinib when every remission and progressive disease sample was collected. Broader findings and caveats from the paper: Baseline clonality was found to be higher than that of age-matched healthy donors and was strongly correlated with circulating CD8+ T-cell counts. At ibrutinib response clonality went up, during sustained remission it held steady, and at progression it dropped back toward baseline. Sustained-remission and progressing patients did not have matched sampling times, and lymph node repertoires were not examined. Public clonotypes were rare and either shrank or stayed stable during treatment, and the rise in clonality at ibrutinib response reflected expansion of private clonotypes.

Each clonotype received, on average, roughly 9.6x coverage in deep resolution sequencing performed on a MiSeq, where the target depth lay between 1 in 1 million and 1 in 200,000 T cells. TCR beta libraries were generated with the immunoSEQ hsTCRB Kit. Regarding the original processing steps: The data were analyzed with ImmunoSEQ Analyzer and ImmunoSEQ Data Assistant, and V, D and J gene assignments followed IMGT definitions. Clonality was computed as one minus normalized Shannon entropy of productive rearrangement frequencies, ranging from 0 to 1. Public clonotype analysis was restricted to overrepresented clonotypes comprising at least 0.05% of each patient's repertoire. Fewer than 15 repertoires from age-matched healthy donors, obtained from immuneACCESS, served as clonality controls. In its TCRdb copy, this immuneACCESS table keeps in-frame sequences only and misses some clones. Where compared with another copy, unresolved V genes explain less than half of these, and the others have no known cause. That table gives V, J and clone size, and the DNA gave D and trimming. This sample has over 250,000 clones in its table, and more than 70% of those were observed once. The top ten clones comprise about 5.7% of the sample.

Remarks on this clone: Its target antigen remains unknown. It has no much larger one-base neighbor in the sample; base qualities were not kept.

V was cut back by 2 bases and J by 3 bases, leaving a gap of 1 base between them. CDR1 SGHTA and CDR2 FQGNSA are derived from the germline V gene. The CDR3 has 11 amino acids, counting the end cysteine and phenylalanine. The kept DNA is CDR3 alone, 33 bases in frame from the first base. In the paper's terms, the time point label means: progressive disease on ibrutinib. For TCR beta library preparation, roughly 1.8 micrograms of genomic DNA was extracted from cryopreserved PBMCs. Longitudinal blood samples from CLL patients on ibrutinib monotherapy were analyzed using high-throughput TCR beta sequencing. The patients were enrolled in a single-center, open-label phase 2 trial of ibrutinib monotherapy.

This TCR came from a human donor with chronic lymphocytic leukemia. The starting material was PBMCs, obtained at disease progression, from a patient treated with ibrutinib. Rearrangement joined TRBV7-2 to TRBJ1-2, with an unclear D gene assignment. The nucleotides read TGTGCCAGCAGCTTATACTATGGCTACACCTTC. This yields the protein CASSLYYGYTF. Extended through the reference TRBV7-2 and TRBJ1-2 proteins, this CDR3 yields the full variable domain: GAGVSQSPSNKVTEKGKDVELRCDPISGHTALYWYRQSLGQGLEFLIYFQGNSAPDKSGLPSDRFSAERTGGSVSTLTIQRTQQEDSAVYLCASSLYYGYTFGSGTRLTVV.